A single T cell receptor beta chain is shown here with its context. Its antigen specificity is not known. It has no much larger one-base neighbor in the sample; base qualities were not kept. CDR1 and CDR2, looked up from the germline V gene, are SNHLY and FYNNEI. The CDR3 goes from the cysteine to the phenylalanine over 15 residues. Left in the record is the CDR3 DNA by itself, 45 bases read in frame from the first base. V lost 2 bases and J lost 3 bases; the stretch between them is 14 bases long. Naive CD4+ T cells were purified with the Miltenyi Naive CD4+ T Cell Isolation kit, with Tregs depleted using CD25 microbeads. Tregs, naive and memory CD4+ T cells from tumor, blood and ipsilateral draining lymph nodes of a handful of breast cancer patients underwent full-length TCR alpha and beta sequencing. Ficoll density gradient centrifugation was used to isolate mononuclear cells from lymph nodes or from approximately 50 ml of peripheral blood. A purity exceeding 90% was confirmed by FACS for the sorted cell populations.

Full-length TCR variable regions were amplified by 5' RACE PCR with constant-region reverse primers, followed by semi-nested PCR with Nested Universal Primer A. Using the ReliaPrep RNA Cell Miniprep System, total RNA was extracted, and the SMARTer RACE 5'/3' Kit was then used to reverse transcribe the RNA into 5'RACE-ready cDNA. Full-length TCR alpha and beta libraries were barcoded with multiplex adaptors and sequenced on an Illumina MiSeq. The published analysis was carried out like this. For each of nine subset-tissue groups, sequencing data from the five patients were pooled, and the groups were compared by unsupervised clustering of TCR gene usage. Repertoire similarity was calculated with the Morisita-Horn index, weighting shared sequences by their contribution to each repertoire. The raw public reads went through TCRdb reprocessing: fastp at Q25, MiXCR clone calling, in-frame beta chains kept. All rows with the same CDR3 protein become a single entry with the most common DNA and genes. TCRdb's processing, not the study's, gives the V and J calls here. This sample holds some 57,000 distinct CDR3 sequences; about a sixth were observed only once. The ten most abundant clones make up about 2.1% of the sample.

The sample comes from a study (dated by TCRdb to the mid-2010s). General notes on the study: Whether tumor-infiltrating Tregs in breast cancer are recruited from blood Tregs or converted in situ from other CD4+ T cell subsets was tested. Overall results and qualifications from the work: The greatest overlap of tumor-infiltrating Treg TCR alpha and beta sequences was observed with tumor naive CD4+ T cells, followed by blood naive CD4+ T cells. The larger-cohort validation was restricted to a single TCR beta V-J rearrangement rather than whole repertoires. Tumor memory CD4+ T cell TCR gene usage clustered with blood and lymph node memory CD4+ cells and lymph node naive CD4+ cells.

Sequencing was carried out using naive CD4+ T cells sorted from blood. Reading the label with the study, this specimen's cell subset or site is: naive CD4+ T cells, CD4+CD45RA+CD25-. This TCR was recovered from a female donor with breast cancer. The sequence is built from TRBV2 and TRBJ2-7, with no reliable assignment of the D segment. Here the CDR3 is given as CASSEPSSKGYEQYF. The DNA is as follows: TGTGCCAGCAGTGAACCCTCCTCGAAGGGCTACGAGCAGTACTTC.